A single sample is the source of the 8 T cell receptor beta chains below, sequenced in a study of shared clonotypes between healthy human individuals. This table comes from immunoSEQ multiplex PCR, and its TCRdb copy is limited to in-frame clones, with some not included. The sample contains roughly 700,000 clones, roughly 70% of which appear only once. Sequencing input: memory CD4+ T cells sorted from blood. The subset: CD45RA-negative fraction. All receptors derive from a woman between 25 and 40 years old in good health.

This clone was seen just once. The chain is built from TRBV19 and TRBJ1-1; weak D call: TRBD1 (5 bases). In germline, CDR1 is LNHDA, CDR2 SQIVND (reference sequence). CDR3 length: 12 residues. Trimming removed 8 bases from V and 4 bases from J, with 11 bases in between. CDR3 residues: CASCGGRTEAFF. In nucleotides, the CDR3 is TGTGCCAGTTGCGGGGGACGCACTGAAGCTTTCTTT.

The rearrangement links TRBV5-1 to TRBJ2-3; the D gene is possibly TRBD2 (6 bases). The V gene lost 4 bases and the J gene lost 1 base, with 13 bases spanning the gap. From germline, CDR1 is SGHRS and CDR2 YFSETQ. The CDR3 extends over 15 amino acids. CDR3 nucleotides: TGCGCCAGCAGCAGGTGGGAGGATGGCACAGATACGCAGTATTTT. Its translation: CASSRWEDGTDTQYF. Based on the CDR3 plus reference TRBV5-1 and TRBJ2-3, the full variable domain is KAGVTQTPRYLIKTRGQQVTLSCSPISGHRSVSWYQQTPGQGLQFLFEYFSETQRNKGNFPGRFSGRQFSNSRSEMNVSTLELGDSALYLCASSRWEDGTDTQYFGPGTRLTVL.

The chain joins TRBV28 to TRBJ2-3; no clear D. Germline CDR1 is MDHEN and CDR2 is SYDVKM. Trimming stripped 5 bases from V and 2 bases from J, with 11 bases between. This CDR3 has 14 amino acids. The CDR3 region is CASSSYGHTDTQYF. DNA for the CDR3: TGTGCCAGCAGTAGTTACGGCCACACAGATACGCAGTATTTT. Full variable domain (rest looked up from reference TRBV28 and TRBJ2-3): DVKVTQSSRYLVKRTGEKVFLECVQDMDHENMFWYRQDPGLGLRLIYFSYDVKMKEKGDIPEGYSVSREKKERFSLILESASTNQTSMYLCASSSYGHTDTQYFGPGTRLTVL.

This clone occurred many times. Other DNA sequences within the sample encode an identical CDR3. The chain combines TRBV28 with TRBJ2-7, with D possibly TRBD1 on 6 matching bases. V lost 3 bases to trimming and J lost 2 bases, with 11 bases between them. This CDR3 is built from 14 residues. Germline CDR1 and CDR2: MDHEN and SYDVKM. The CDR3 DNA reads TGTGCCAGCAGTTTTCTACAGGGCCCCTACGAGCAGTACTTC. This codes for CASSFLQGPYEQYF.

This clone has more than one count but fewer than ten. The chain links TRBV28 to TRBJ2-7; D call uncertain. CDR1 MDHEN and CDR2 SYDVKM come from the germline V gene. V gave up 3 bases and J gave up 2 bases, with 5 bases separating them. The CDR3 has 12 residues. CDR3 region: CASSFAPYEQYF. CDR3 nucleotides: TGTGCCAGCAGTTTCGCTCCCTACGAGCAGTACTTC.

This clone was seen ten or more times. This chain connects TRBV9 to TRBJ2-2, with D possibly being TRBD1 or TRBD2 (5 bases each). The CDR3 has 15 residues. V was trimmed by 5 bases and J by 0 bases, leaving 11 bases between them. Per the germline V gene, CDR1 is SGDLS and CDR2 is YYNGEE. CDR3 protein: CASRVGDPNTGELFF. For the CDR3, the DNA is TGTGCCAGCAGGGTGGGGGACCCGAACACCGGGGAGCTGTTTTTT.

CDR3 DNA sequence: TGTGCCAGCAGTCGACCAGGACTAGCGGGAGGGATCACAGATACGCAGTATTTT. The encoded protein is CASSRPGLAGGITDTQYF. The rearrangement joins TRBV28 to TRBJ2-3, with 15 bases aligning to TRBD2. J gave up 2 bases and V 5 bases, and 8 bases lay outside the gene matches. This CDR3 region has 18 residues. Germline CDR1 MDHEN, CDR2 SYDVKM.

The CDR3 coding sequence is TGTGCCAGCAGCCTGACTAGAAAAGGGTCCTACGAGCAGTACTTC. Translation: CASSLTRKGSYEQYF. The V gene is TRBV14, the J gene TRBJ2-7; D is possibly TRBD2 (6 bases). V lost 4 bases and J 1 base, leaving 14 bases between the germline ends. Germline V lookup: CDR1 SGHDN, CDR2 FVKESK. The CDR3 spans 15 residues. Drawing the rest from reference TRBV14 and TRBJ2-7, the complete variable domain is EAGVTQFPSHSVIEKGQTVTLRCDPISGHDNLYWYRRVMGKEIKFLLHFVKESKQDESGMPNNRFLAERTGGTYSTLKVQPAELEDSGVYFCASSLTRKGSYEQYFGPGTRLTVT.